The clone carrying this TCR beta chain occurred many times. Its cognate antigen is unknown. MiXCR, run by TCRdb on the 5' RACE reads, gives a single entry per CDR3 protein. The repertoire has tens of thousands of distinct CDR3 sequences, approximately 17% of them found once; the top ten carry 15%. This sample was included in a study of neurological immune-mediated disorders. General study points: The highest TCR clonal expansion occurred in HTLV-1-associated myelopathy; multiple sclerosis fell below healthy controls.

Germline V lookup: CDR1 SGHTA, CDR2 FQGNSA. CDR3 length: 18 residues. V trimming: 0 bases; J trimming: 7 bases; junction bases outside the gene matches: 13. This sequence originates from a woman in her 40s in good health. Sequencing used PBMCs. The V call is TRBV7-2, the J call TRBJ1-5, with 9 bases aligning to TRBD1. CDR3 protein: CASSLAGTGTVAGQPQHF. The CDR3 nucleotides read TGTGCCAGCAGCTTAGCCGGGACAGGGACCGTCGCCGGACAGCCCCAGCATTTT. Looking up the rest from reference TRBV7-2 and TRBJ1-5 gives the full variable domain: GAGVSQSPSNKVTEKGKDVELRCDPISGHTALYWYRQSLGQGLEFLIYFQGNSAPDKSGLPSDRFSAERTGGSVSTLTIQRTQQEDSAVYLCASSLAGTGTVAGQPQHFGDGTRLSIL.